This T cell receptor (beta chain) is drawn from a study of vaccination effects on CD4 cells after COVID-19. Produced via immunoSEQ multiplex PCR; TCRdb's table is partial and in-frame only. The repertoire holds tens of thousands of clones, with 77% as singletons. The study, taken as a whole, reports: Clones that were induced by infection or by vaccine showed marked contraction late after vaccination. Healthy vaccinees showed cross-reactivity with common cold coronaviruses in only 1 of 255 vaccine-induced clones.

This clone has only a few counts. What it binds is unknown. Under the ViraFEST assay, PBMC were stimulated with viral peptide pools so that antigen-specific CD4+ T cells expanded. Sequencing was performed afterwards. CD4+ T cells were isolated after around 9 days of culture. No vaccinee had earlier SARS-CoV-2 infection, and nucleocapsid antibodies were negative. IL-2 at around 9.8 IU/ml and peptides at 9.5 to 10 ug/ml were added to cultured PBMC, around 2 million per well. A half-volume exchange with IL-2 medium occurred on days 3 and 7. Germline trimming cut 8 bases from V and 2 bases from J; bases unmatched to any gene: 11. CDR1 and CDR2 from the germline V gene are SNHLY and FYNNEI. This CDR3 has 16 residues.

This sequence was found in a human donor who received a COVID-19 vaccine. The sequencing here drew on CD4+ T cells from PBMCs cultured with HCoV-NL63 spike peptides, taken before COVID-19 vaccination. This sequence joins TRBV2 and TRBJ1-5, with 8 bases aligning to TRBD1. CDR3 nucleotides: TGTGCCAGCGGAGGGCAGACAGGGGTAGGCAATCAGCCCCAGCATTTT. Translating it yields CASGGQTGVGNQPQHF.